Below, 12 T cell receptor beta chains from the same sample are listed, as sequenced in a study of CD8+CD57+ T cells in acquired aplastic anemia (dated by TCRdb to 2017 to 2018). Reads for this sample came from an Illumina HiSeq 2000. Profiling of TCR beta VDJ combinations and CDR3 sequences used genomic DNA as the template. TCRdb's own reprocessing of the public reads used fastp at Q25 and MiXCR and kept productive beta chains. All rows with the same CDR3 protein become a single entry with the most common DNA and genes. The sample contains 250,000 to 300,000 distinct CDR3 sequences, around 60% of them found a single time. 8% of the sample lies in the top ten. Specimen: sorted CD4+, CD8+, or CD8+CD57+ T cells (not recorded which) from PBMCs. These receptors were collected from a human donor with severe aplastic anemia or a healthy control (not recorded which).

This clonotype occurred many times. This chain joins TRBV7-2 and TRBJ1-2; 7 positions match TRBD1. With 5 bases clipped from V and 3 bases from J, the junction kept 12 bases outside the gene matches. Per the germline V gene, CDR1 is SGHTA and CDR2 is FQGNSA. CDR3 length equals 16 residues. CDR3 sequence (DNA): TGTGCCAGCAGCAACCCAATCACAGGGGAGTACTATGGCTACACCTTC. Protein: CASSNPITGEYYGYTF.

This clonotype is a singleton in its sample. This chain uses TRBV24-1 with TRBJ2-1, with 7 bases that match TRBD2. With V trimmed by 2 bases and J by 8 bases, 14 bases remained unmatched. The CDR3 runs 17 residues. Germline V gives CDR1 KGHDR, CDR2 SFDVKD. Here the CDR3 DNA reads TGTGCCACCAGTGATTCCCGGGGAGGGGCATCCTTCTATGAGCAGTTCTTC. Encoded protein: CATSDSRGGASFYEQFF.

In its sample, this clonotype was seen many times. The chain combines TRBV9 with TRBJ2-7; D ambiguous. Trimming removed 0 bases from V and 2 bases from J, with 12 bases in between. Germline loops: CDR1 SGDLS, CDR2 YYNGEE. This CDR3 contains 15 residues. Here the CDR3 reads CASSVGRISTYEQYF. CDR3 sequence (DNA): TGTGCCAGCAGCGTAGGACGGATATCTACCTACGAGCAGTACTTC.

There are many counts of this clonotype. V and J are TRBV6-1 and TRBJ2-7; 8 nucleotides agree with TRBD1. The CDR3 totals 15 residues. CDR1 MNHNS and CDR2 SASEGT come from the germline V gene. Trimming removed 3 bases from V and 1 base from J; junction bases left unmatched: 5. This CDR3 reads CASSEMGQESYEQYF. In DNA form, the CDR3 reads TGTGCCAGCAGTGAGATGGGACAGGAGTCCTACGAGCAGTACTTC.

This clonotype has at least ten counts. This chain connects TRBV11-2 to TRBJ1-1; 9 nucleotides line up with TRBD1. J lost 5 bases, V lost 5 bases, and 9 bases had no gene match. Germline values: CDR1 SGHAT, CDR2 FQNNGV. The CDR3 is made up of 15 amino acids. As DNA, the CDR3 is TGTGCCAGCAGCGCCTACAGGGGGCGCGGGACTGAAGCTTTCTTT. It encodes CASSAYRGRGTEAFF. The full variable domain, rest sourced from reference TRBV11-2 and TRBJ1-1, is EAGVAQSPRYKIIEKRQSVAFWCNPISGHATLYWYQQILGQGPKLLIQFQNNGVVDDSQLPKDRFSAERLKGVDSTLKIQPAKLEDSAVYLCASSAYRGRGTEAFFGQGTRLTVV.

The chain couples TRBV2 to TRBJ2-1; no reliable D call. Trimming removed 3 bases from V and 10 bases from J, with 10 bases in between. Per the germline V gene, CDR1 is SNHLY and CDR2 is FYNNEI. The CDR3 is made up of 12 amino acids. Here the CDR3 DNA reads TGTGCCAGCAGTGAGTGGCAGATAGAGCAGTTCTTC. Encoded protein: CASSEWQIEQFF. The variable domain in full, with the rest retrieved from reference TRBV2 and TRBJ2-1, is EPEVTQTPSHQVTQMGQEVILRCVPISNHLYFYWYRQILGQKVEFLVSFYNNEISEKSEIFDDQFSVERPDGSNFTLKIRSTKLEDSAMYFCASSEWQIEQFFGPGTRLTVL.

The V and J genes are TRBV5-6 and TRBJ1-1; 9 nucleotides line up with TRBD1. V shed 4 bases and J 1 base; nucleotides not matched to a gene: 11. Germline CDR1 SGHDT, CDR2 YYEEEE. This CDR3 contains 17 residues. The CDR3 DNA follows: TGTGCCAGCAGCCTCCCACGGACAGGGGCCCGGAACACTGAAGCTTTCTTT. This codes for CASSLPRTGARNTEAFF.

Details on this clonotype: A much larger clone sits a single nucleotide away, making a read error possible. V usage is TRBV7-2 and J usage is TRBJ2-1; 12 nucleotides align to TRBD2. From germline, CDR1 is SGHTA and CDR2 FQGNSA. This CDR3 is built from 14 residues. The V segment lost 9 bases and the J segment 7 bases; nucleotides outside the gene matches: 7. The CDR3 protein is CASELAGGLNEQFF. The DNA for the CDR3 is TGTGCCAGTGAACTAGCGGGGGGCCTAAATGAGCAGTTCTTC.

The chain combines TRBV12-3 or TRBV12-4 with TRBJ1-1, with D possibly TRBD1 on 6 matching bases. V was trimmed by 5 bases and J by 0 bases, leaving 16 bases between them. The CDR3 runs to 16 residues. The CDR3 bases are TGTGCCAGCAGTGGTGGACAGATAAGTATGAACACTGAAGCTTTCTTT. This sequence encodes CASSGGQISMNTEAFF.

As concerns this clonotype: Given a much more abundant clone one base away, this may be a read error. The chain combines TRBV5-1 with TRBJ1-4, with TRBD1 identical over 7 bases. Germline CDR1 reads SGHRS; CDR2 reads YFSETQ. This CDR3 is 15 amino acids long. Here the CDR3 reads CASSLEGALNEKLLF. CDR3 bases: TGCGCCAGCAGCTTGGAGGGGGCTCTAAATGAAAAACTGCTTTTT.

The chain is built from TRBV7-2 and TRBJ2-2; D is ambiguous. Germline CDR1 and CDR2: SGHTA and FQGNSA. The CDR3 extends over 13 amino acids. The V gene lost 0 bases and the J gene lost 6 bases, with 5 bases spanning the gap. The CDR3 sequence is CASSLAGPGELFF. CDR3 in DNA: TGTGCCAGCAGCTTAGCGGGCCCCGGGGAGCTGTTTTTT.

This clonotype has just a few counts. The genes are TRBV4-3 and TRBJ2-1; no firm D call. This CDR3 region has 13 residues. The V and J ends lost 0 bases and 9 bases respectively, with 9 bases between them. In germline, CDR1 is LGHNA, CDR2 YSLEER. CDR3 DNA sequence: TGCGCCAGCAGCCAAGATTGGGCACGTGAGCAGTTCTTC. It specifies CASSQDWAREQFF.